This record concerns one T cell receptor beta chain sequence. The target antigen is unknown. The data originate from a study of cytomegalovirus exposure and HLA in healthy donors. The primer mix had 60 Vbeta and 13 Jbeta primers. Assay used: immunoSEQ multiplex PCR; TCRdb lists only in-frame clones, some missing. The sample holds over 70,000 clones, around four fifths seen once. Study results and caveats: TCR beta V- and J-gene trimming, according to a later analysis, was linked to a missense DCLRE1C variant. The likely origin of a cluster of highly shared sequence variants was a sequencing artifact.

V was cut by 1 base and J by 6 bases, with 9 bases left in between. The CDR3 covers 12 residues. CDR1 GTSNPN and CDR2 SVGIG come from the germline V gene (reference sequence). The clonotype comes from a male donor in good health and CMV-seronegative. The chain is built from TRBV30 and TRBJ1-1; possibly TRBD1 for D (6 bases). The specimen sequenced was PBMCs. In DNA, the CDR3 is TGTGCCTGGAGTGCTTACAGGGCTGAAGCTTTCTTT. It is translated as CAWSAYRAEAFF.